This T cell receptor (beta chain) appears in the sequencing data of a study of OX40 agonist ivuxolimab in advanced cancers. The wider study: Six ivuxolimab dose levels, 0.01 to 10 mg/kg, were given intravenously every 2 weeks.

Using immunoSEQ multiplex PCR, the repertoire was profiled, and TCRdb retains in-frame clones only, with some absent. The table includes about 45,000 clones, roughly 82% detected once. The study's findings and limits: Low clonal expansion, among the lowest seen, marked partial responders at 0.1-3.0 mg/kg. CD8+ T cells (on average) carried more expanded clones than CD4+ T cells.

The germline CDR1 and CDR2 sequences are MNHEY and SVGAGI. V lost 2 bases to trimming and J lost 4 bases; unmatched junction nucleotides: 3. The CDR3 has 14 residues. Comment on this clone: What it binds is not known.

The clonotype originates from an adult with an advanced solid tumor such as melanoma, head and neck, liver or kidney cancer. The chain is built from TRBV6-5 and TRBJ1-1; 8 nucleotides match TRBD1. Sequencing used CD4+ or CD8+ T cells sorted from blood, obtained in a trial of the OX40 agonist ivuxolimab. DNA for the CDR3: TGTGCCAGCAGTTACCCAGGACAGGGCACTGAAGCTTTCTTT. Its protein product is CASSYPGQGTEAFF.